These 20 T cell receptor beta chains originate from one sample sequenced in a study of tumor and adjacent non-tumor tissue in lung cancer. This sample's RNA came from whole unsorted tissue. A modified ARM-PCR protocol with three rounds of nested PCR amplified TCRbeta. TCRdb analysed the multiplex PCR reads with MiXCR anew, one entry per CDR3 protein. The sample has 65,000 to 90,000 distinct CDR3 sequences, approximately 68% seen once. Sequenced input: lung tumor tissue. These receptors were collected from a woman aged 70-85 years with non-small cell lung cancer.

This clonotype was detected only a few times. CDR3 bases: TGCAGTGCTAGAGCCAGGGGGCAAGGGAGAAACACCATATATTTT. It specifies CSARARGQGRNTIYF. The J gene is TRBJ1-3, the V gene TRBV20-1; 8 nucleotides line up with TRBD1. The J segment lost 5 bases and the V segment lost 1 base, leaving 7 bases of the junction unmatched. This CDR3 is 15 amino acids long. Germline V gives CDR1 DFQATT, CDR2 SNEGSKA (reference sequence).

On this clonotype: This may stem from a read error, because a much larger clone lies one nucleotide away. The chain combines TRBV24-1 with TRBJ2-2; TRBD2 matches 9 bases. CDR1 is KGHDR, CDR2 SFDVKD, per germline. The CDR3 sequence is 17 residues long. As DNA, the CDR3 is TGTGCCACCAGTGACCCAGGACTAGCGACGAACAGCGGGGAGCTGTTTTTT. As protein: CATSDPGLATNSGELFF.

A remark on this clonotype: One end of the junction fails to match germline, which may point to a read error. The chain uses TRBV4-1 and TRBJ2-7; 9 bases map to TRBD1. The CDR3 has 16 amino acids. Per the germline V gene, CDR1 is MGHRA and CDR2 is YSYEKL. The CDR3 coding sequence is TGCACCAGCAGCCAACACACAGGGGGCGAATCCTATGAGCAGTACTTC. This gives the protein CTSSQHTGGESYEQYF.

The rearrangement links TRBV6-1 to TRBJ2-7; D is possibly TRBD2 (6 bases). CDR1 is MNHNS, CDR2 SASEGT, per germline. The germline V and J ends were trimmed by 4 bases and 0 bases, with 13 bases remaining between them. This CDR3 has 15 amino acids. The CDR3 bases are TGTGCCAGCAGTGGAGTAGCGGACTCCTCCTACGAGCAGTACTTC. Translation gives CASSGVADSSYEQYF.

This clonotype was seen many times. The V call is TRBV7-8, the J call TRBJ2-1, with D tentatively TRBD1 (6 bases). The CDR3 extends over 14 amino acids. With 6 bases removed from V and 1 base from J, the gap between germline ends came to 10 bases. Germline CDR1 and CDR2: SGHVS and FQNEAQ. The CDR3 loop reads CASRKGDSYNEQFF. The CDR3 coding sequence is TGTGCCAGCAGGAAGGGGGATTCCTACAATGAGCAGTTCTTC.

The chain couples TRBV20-1 to TRBJ2-3; tentatively, D is TRBD2 (5 bases). Trimming pared 5 bases from V and 2 bases from J, leaving 14 bases between. Germline CDR1 DFQATT, CDR2 SNEGSKA (reference sequence). This CDR3 is 14 amino acids long. The CDR3 region is CSALWTLPTDTQYF. The CDR3 bases are TGCAGTGCTCTCTGGACTCTGCCCACAGATACGCAGTATTTT.

This chain links TRBV20-1 with TRBJ1-3; 7 bases fit TRBD1. Germline V gene lookup returns CDR1 DFQATT and CDR2 SNEGSKA (reference sequence). The CDR3 has 16 amino acids. The junction had 14 bases not matched to a gene; V was cut back by 1 base and J by 8 bases. CDR3 residues: CSARGPGQNSGDTIYF. The CDR3 DNA reads as TGCAGTGCTAGAGGGCCGGGACAGAATTCCGGAGACACCATATATTTT.

Comments on this clonotype: The junction departs from germline at one end; a sequencing error may be responsible. The rearrangement uses TRBV29-1 and TRBJ2-7; a possible D gene is TRBD2 (5 bases). This CDR3 has 10 residues. CDR1 SQVTM and CDR2 ANQGSEA come from the germline V gene. The CDR3 sequence is CSVTQHEQYF. CDR3 in DNA: TGTAGCGTCACGCAGCACGAGCAGTACTTC.

Worth noting for this clonotype: The junction departs from the called germline gene at one end, perhaps through a read error. V is TRBV7-3 and J is TRBJ2-2; TRBD2 matches at 11 bases. Germline CDR1 is SGHTA and CDR2 is FQGTGA. There are 17 residues in the CDR3. CDR3 nucleotides: TGCGCCAACAGCTTAACCCCTAGCGGGAGGAACACCGGGGGGCTGTTTTTT. It is translated as CANSLTPSGRNTGGLFF.

Worth noting for this clonotype: Its ends do not fully match the called genes, so a read error is possible. The V gene is TRBV29-1, the J gene TRBJ2-1; 11 bases agree with TRBD2. Germline V lookup: CDR1 SQVTM, CDR2 ANQGSEA. This CDR3 is built from 15 residues. The chain's CDR3 is CSARLAGNSYNEQFF. The CDR3 region has the DNA TGTAGTGCCAGACTAGCGGGGAACTCCTACAATGAGCAGTTCTTC.

The rearrangement joins TRBV10-3 to TRBJ2-1; the match to TRBD1 covers 10 bases. The CDR3 is 14 residues long. After removal of 7 bases from V and 16 bases from J, the junction contained 16 bases not matched to a gene. Germline V gene lookup returns CDR1 ENHRY and CDR2 SYGVKD. The chain's CDR3 is CAIKGDRGTNEHFF. The CDR3 coding sequence is TGTGCCATCAAAGGGGACAGGGGAACCAATGAACATTTCTTC.

Remarks on this clonotype: The junction shows a germline mismatch at one end, possibly a read error. The chain employs TRBV12-3 or TRBV12-4 and TRBJ2-5, with D possibly matching TRBD1 (6 bases). The CDR3 extends over 16 amino acids. The CDR3 bases are TGTGCCAGCAATTTAGCTTGGAGACAGGCCGGAGGGACCCAGTACTTC. Protein sequence: CASNLAWRQAGGTQYF.

A note on this clonotype: A much larger clone differs by one base, so this may be a read error. V is TRBV5-1 and J is TRBJ1-2, with 8 bases matching TRBD1. Germline values: CDR1 SGHRS, CDR2 YFSETQ. The CDR3 has 15 residues. The DNA of the CDR3 is TGCGCCAGCAGCTTGGAAATGGCCGGGACAGGTGGCTACATCTTC. Protein sequence: CASSLEMAGTGGYIF.

Only a few counts were recorded for this clonotype. The rearrangement links TRBV1 to TRBJ2-7; the table's D call, TRBD2, has no DNA check behind it. TRBV1 represents a pseudogene. The CDR3 contains 19 residues. The CDR3 DNA reads as TGCACCAGCAGCCAAGAAGGAACTAGCGGGAAAGTCCTCGGCGGCGAGCAGTACTTC. Translated, it gives CTSSQEGTSGKVLGGEQYF.

This clonotype occurred many times. The rearrangement uses TRBV28 and TRBJ1-2; D call uncertain. The V gene lost 7 bases and the J gene lost 5 bases, with 14 bases spanning the gap. This CDR3 comprises 13 residues. Germline loops: CDR1 MDHEN, CDR2 SYDVKM. The CDR3: CASNPTLSYGYTF. CDR3 nucleotides: TGTGCCAGCAACCCTACATTGTCTTATGGCTACACCTTC.

The CDR3 is CASSLFSYRGGFYNEQFF. The CDR3 DNA sequence: TGTGCCAGCAGTTTGTTCTCATACAGGGGAGGATTCTACAATGAGCAGTTCTTC. The chain uses TRBV28 and TRBJ2-1; weak D call: TRBD1 (7 bases). V was clipped by 3 bases and J by 3 bases, with 21 bases between them. The CDR3 length is 18 residues. Germline lookup yields CDR1 MDHEN and CDR2 SYDVKM.

This clonotype was counted at least ten times. The V call is TRBV7-8, the J call TRBJ1-3, with TRBD1 as a possible D gene (5 bases). CDR1 is SGHVS, CDR2 FQNEAQ, per germline. V shed 4 bases and J shed 4 bases, with 14 bases lying between them. The CDR3 loop spans 15 amino acids. CDR3 nucleotides: TGTGCCAGCAGCTCAATTAGGGACCGAGGAAACACCATATATTTT. This encodes CASSSIRDRGNTIYF.

This clonotype came up many times. The chain links TRBV6-5 to TRBJ2-7, with 13 bases that match TRBD2. Germline V gene sequence: CDR1 MNHEY, CDR2 SVGAGI. The CDR3 contains 16 residues. Unmatched junction bases numbered 7, after V lost 2 bases and J lost 6 bases. The CDR3, as DNA: TGTGCCAGCAGTTACGCCTGGACTAGCGGGAGTAGCGAGCAGTACTTC. Protein sequence: CASSYAWTSGSSEQYF.

There are a few counts of this clonotype. This chain joins TRBV20-1 and TRBJ2-2; D could derive from TRBD1 or TRBD2 (6 bases each). Germline V lookup: CDR1 DFQATT, CDR2 SNEGSKA (reference sequence). Trimming removed 5 bases at V and 5 bases at J, with 15 bases between. The CDR3 covers 14 residues. CDR3 sequence (DNA): TGCAGTGCTTTAGGGGGGCCTGGAACCGGGGAGCTGTTTTTT. Its protein product is CSALGGPGTGELFF.

Details on this clonotype: A junction end diverges from the germline sequence, so it may reflect a read error. This rearrangement joins TRBV4-2 to TRBJ2-7; 10 positions match TRBD2. The end of the DNA aligns better with TRBJ2-1, so the J call may be wrong. Germline values: CDR1 LGHNA, CDR2 YNFKEQ. The CDR3 contains 22 residues. This CDR3 reads CTRSQVFIRLLAGLPSSYEQFF. The CDR3 nucleotides are TGTACCAGGAGCCAAGTTTTCATCAGATTACTAGCGGGATTACCGAGCTCCTACGAGCAGTTCTTC.